The entry below describes one T cell receptor (beta chain). Which antigen it targets is not known. No per-base quality is available; no much larger clone lies one base away. This entry comes from a study of circulating and synovial CD4+ cells in juvenile arthritis (dated by TCRdb to the mid-2010s). Context from the whole study: Within each patient, the TCRbeta CDR3 repertoires of synovial CD4 T cells, bulk blood CD4 T cells and circulating HLA-DR+ CD4 T cells were compared. Repertoire sequencing aimed to confirm that a circulating synovial-like CD4 T cell subset was enriched in synovial clonotypes. Overall study results and their limits: Overlap with synovium increased with sequencing depth, so measured shared-clonotype fractions likely underestimated the full repertoire overlap. The difference between circulating pathogenic-like lymphocytes and bulk blood T cells was not detected by traditional Vbeta family usage analysis. Synovial and circulating pathogenic-like lymphocyte repertoires were less diverse than bulk blood CD4 repertoires, with some CPL samples as oligoclonal as synovium. Circulating pathogenic-like lymphocytes clustered together with synovial T cells and shared a substantially larger fraction of CDR3 sequences with synovium than bulk blood did. Because T cell genome counts differed by at least an order of magnitude between CPL and bulk blood CD4 samples, sample-size effects were addressed.

The sequenced samples were obtained from patients with active juvenile idiopathic arthritis. Sorting was carried out immediately after cells were thawed, and dead cells were excluded with Live/Dead Fixable Near-IR Stain. For CDR1 and CDR2, the germline V gene lists SGHAT and FQNNGV. CDR3 length: 14 amino acids, cysteine to phenylalanine. The retained sequence is limited to the CDR3, 42 bases, with the frame set at the first base. Trimming takes 1 base from V and 2 bases from J, and the germline ends sit 8 bases apart. Libraries came from the immunoSEQ multiplex PCR assay. TCRbeta CDR3 sequencing was performed as a commercial service by an external provider. Concerning the study's data processing: The analyses relied on productive nucleotide sequences along with amino acid sequences obtained through in silico translation. To equalise sample size, diversity was assessed as Renyi entropy across alpha values by taking the median of 200 repeated subsamples. Pairwise repertoire distance was calculated as one minus the Chao-modified Jaccard index, correcting for under-sampling, and used for clustering. Frequency-weighted overlap with synovial clonotypes was calculated over 200 sample sizes with 200 draws without replacement at each size, and the overlap was reported at the size of the smaller sample. Sourced from immuneACCESS, this table was stored by TCRdb with only in-frame sequences that have V and J called. A share of the clones is absent; for the studies checked, an unresolved V gene accounts for under half, and the remainder has no known explanation. D and trimming were read from the DNA, whereas the V and J calls and clone size are those reported in that table. The sample contains 30,000 to 35,000 clones, roughly 95% of them found a single time. Roughly 0.2% of the sample goes to the ten largest clones.

Sequencing input: CD4+ T cells from blood. The sequence links TRBV11-2 to TRBJ2-5; the D segment cannot be called with confidence. The TCR sequence derives from a human donor with juvenile idiopathic arthritis. The CDR3 region has the sequence CASSLVALQETQYF. The sequenced DNA is TGTGCCAGCAGCTTAGTAGCCCTACAAGAGACCCAGTACTTC. Beyond the CDR3, the reference TRBV11-2 and TRBJ2-5 genes provide the residues; the full variable domain reads: EAGVAQSPRYKIIEKRQSVAFWCNPISGHATLYWYQQILGQGPKLLIQFQNNGVVDDSQLPKDRFSAERLKGVDSTLKIQPAKLEDSAVYLCASSLVALQETQYFGPGTRLLVL.